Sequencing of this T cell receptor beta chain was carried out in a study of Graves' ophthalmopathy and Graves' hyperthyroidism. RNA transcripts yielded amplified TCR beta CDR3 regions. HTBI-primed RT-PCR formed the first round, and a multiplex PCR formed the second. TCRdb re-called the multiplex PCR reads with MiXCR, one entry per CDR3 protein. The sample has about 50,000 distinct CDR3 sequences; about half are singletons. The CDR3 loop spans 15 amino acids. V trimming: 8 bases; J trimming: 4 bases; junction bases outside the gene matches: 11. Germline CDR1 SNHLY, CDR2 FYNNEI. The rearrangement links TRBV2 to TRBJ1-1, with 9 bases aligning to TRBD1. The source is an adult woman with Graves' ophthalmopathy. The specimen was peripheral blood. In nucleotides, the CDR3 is TGTGCCAGCGGGGAACAGGGGGCGCGGAGCACTGAAGCTTTCTTT. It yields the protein CASGEQGARSTEAFF. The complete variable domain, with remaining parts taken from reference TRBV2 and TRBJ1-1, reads EPEVTQTPSHQVTQMGQEVILRCVPISNHLYFYWYRQILGQKVEFLVSFYNNEISEKSEIFDDQFSVERPDGSNFTLKIRSTKLEDSAMYFCASGEQGARSTEAFFGQGTRLTVV.